This is a list of T cell receptor beta chains from one sample in a study of CD8+ T cells in alopecia areata. Assay used: immunoSEQ multiplex PCR; TCRdb lists only in-frame clones, some missing. The table lists 98,000 or so clones, under 65% of them singletons. Material: NKG2D-low CD8+ T cells sorted from blood. These receptors were taken from a human donor with alopecia areata. The CDR3 runs from the conserved cysteine through the conserved F or W. D genes are given only for firm matches. Only some rows state a clone size, as once, few, many or a class for expanded clones.

size,V,D,J,CDR3,DNA
.,TRBV5-1,TRBD1,TRBJ1-2,CASSRGQGAQHGYTF,TGCGCCAGCAGCCGTGGACAGGGGGCGCAACATGGCTACACCTTC
.,TRBV30,.,TRBJ1-5,CAWSTDSRGGNQPQHF,TGTGCCTGGAGTACCGACAGTAGGGGTGGCAATCAGCCCCAGCATTTT
.,TRBV9,TRBD2,TRBJ2-7,CASSPGLYTEQYF,TGTGCCAGCAGCCCGGGACTATATACGGAGCAGTACTTC
few,TRBV7-2,.,TRBJ1-1,CASSLVKTEAFF,TGTGCCAGCAGCTTAGTAAAGACTGAAGCTTTCTTT
.,TRBV19,TRBD2,TRBJ2-7,CASSILGGSGYEQYF,TGTGCCAGTAGTATTTTGGGCGGGAGTGGATACGAGCAGTACTTC
.,TRBV27,TRBD1,TRBJ2-1,CASSPGGYNEQFF,TGTGCCAGCAGTCCAGGGGGCTACAATGAGCAGTTCTTC
.,TRBV7-2,.,TRBJ2-1,CASSPWSNEQFF,TGTGCCAGCAGCCCATGGTCCAATGAGCAGTTCTTC
few,TRBV28,.,TRBJ2-7,CASSFRGDEQYF,TGTGCCAGCAGTTTCCGGGGAGACGAGCAGTACTTC
.,TRBV5-6,TRBD1,TRBJ1-1,CASSPRDRGATEAFF,TGTGCCAGCAGCCCCCGGGACAGGGGTGCGACTGAAGCTTTCTTT
few,TRBV2,TRBD2,TRBJ2-7,CASLSGTSGSYEQYF,TGTGCCAGTCTGAGCGGGACTAGCGGTTCCTACGAGCAGTACTTC
few,TRBV4-1,.,TRBJ2-7,CASSQPDRLSYEQYF,TGCGCCAGCAGCCAGCCGGACAGACTCTCCTACGAGCAGTACTTC